Listed here is a single TCR beta chain. The antigen remains undetermined. The V gene's germline CDR1 is SGHDN and CDR2 FVKESK. The CDR3 has 15 residues. After removal of 5 bases from V and 3 bases from J, the junction contained 9 bases not matched to a gene. The data were obtained in a study of shared clonotypes between healthy human individuals. Study context: Researchers assigned three CD4 naive, three CD4 memory, two CD8 naive and one CD8 memory plate to each donor. Study conclusions and caveats: Larger estimated richness was generally recorded for naive subsets relative to memory subsets. Even with large depth, rarefaction showed that sorted-subset sequencing was incomplete.

The repertoire was sequenced with immunoSEQ multiplex PCR; TCRdb's copy has only in-frame clones and lacks some. This sample has around 2.3 million clones, with approximately 96% found just once. The chain recombines TRBV14 with TRBJ2-7; 8 nucleotides align to TRBD2. This clonotype originated in a man between 18 and 29 years old in good health. The material sequenced was naive CD4+ T cells sorted from blood. Subset of the sample: CD45RA+ positively selected. CDR3 DNA sequence: TGTGCCAGCAGCGTCCTGGGGCGGGAGGACTACGAGCAGTACTTC. Its translation: CASSVLGREDYEQYF.